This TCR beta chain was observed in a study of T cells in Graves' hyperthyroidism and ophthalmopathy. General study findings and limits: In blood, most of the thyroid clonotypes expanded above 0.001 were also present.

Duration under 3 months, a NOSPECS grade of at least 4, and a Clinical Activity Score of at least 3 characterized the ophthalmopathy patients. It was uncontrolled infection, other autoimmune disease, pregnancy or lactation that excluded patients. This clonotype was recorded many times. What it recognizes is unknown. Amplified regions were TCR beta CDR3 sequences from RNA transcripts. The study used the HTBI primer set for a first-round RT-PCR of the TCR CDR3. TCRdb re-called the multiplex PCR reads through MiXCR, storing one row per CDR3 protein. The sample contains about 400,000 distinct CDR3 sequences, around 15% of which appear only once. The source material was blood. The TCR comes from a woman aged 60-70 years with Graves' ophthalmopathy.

CDR3 bases: TGCAGTGCTAGAGGATCAGGGAGTGGCTACACCTTC. It translates to CSARGSGSGYTF. This chain joins TRBV20-1 and TRBJ1-2, with a tentative D call TRBD1 (5 bases). Germline CDR1 reads DFQATT; CDR2 reads SNEGSKA (reference sequence). The V end was cut by 1 base, the J end by 7 bases, with 10 bases between. CDR3 length equals 12 residues.